This T cell receptor beta chain was captured in a study of graft-versus-host responses after intestinal transplantation. Study at large: Transplants given to recipients were multivisceral, liver-intestinal, or isolated intestinal.

Sequenced by immunoSEQ multiplex PCR; TCRdb stores in-frame clones only, minus some. The data show 4,500 to 5,000 clones, about 25% seen once. This clone rates as medium-sized. The V end was cut by 1 base, the J end by 5 bases, with 14 bases between. Germline CDR1 reads MGHRA; CDR2 reads YSYEKL. The CDR3 consists of 15 residues. Irradiated, violet-dye-labeled stimulator cells, about 200,000 in number, were plated with about 200,000 CFSE-labeled responder cells. Here the sequenced sample was alloreactive CD8+ T cells from a mixed lymphocyte reaction culture, taken before transplantation. The subset is: CFSE-low proliferating T cells sorted from roughly six-day pre-transplant mixed lymphocyte reaction (GvH or HvG direction). The receptor was derived from a human patient who was an organ donor for intestinal transplantation. The chain is built from TRBV4-1 and TRBJ1-1; D possibly corresponds to TRBD1 (5 bases). The CDR3 reads CASSQVAGGETEAFF. The CDR3 bases are TGCGCCAGCAGCCAAGTTGCGGGGGGAGAAACTGAAGCTTTCTTT.